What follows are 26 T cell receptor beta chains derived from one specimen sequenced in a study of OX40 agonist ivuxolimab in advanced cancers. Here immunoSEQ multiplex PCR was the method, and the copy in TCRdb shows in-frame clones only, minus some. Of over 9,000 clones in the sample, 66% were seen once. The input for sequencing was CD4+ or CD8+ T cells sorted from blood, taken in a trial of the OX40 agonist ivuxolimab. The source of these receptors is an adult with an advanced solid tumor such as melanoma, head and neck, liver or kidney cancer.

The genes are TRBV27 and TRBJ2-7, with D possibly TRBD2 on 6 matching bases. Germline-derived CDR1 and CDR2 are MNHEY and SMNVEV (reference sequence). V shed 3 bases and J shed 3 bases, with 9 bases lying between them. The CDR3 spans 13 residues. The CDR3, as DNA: TGTGCCAGCAGTTTTGGGGGGAGCTACGAGCAGTACTTC. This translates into CASSFGGSYEQYF.

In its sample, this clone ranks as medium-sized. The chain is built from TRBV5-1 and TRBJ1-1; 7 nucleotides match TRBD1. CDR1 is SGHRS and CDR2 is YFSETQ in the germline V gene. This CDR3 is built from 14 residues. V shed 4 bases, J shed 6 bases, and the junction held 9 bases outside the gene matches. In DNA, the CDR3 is TGCGCCAGCAGCGTCAACAGGGGTGGACCTGAAGCTTTCTTT. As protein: CASSVNRGGPEAFF.

Written as DNA, the CDR3 is TGTGCCAGCAGGGTGACTAGCGCAAACACAGATACGCAGTATTTT. It is translated as CASRVTSANTDTQYF. V gene TRBV21-1 combines with J gene TRBJ2-3; TRBD2 reflects the table's D call only, with no check against the DNA. TRBV21-1 is a documented pseudogene. The CDR3 runs 15 residues.

The CDR3 protein is CASSLLSGELFF. CDR3 nucleotides: TGCGCCAGCAGCTTGTTGTCCGGGGAGCTGTTTTTT. V gene TRBV5-1 combines with J gene TRBJ2-2; D is unclear. V lost 1 base, J lost 6 bases, and 4 bases lay in between. This CDR3 is built from 12 residues. Germline values: CDR1 SGHRS, CDR2 YFSETQ.

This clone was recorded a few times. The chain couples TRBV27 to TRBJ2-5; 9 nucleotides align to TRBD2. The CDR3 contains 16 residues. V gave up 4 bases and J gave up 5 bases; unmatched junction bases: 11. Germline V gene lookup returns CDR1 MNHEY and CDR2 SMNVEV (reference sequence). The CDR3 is CASSSLAGFDSETQYF. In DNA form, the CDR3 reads TGTGCCAGCAGTTCTCTAGCGGGATTCGATAGTGAGACCCAGTACTTC.

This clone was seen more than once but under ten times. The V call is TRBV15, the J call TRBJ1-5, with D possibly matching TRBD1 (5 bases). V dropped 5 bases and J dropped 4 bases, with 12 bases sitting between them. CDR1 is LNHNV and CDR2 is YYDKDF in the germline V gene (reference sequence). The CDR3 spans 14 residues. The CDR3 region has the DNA TGTGCCACCAGCGGCGGGGGGGGGAATCAGCCCCAGCATTTT. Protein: CATSGGGGNQPQHF.

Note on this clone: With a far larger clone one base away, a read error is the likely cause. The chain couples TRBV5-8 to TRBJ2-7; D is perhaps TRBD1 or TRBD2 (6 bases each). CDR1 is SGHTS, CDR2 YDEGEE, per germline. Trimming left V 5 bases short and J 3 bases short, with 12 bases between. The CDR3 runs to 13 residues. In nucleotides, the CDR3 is TGTGCCAGCAGGGTCGGGGGCGGCTACGAGCAGTACTTC. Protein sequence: CASRVGGGYEQYF.

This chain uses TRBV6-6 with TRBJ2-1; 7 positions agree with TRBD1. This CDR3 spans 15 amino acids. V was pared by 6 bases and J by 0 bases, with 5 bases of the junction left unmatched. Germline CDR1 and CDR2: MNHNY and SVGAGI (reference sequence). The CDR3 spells CASRLGQSSYNEQFF. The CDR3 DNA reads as TGTGCCAGCAGGTTGGGACAGTCCTCCTACAATGAGCAGTTCTTC.

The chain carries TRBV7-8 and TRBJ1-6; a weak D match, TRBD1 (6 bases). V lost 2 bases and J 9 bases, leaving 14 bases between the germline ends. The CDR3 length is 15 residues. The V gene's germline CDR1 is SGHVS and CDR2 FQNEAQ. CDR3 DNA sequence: TGTGCCAGCAGCTTATTACAGGGACGGGGTTCACCCCTCCACTTT. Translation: CASSLLQGRGSPLHF. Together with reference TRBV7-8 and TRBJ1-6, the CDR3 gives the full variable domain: GAGVSQSPRYKVAKRGQDVALRCDPISGHVSLFWYQQALGQGPEFLTYFQNEAQLDKSGLPSDRFFAERPEGSVSTLKIQRTQQEDSAVYLCASSLLQGRGSPLHFGNGTRLTVT.

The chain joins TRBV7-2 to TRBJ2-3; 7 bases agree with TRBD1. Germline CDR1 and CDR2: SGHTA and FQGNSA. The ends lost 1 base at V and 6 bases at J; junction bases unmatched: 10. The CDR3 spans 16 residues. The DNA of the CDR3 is TGTGCCAGCAGCTTAGAAGGGACAGCCTTGGCGGATACGCAGTATTTT. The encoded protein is CASSLEGTALADTQYF.

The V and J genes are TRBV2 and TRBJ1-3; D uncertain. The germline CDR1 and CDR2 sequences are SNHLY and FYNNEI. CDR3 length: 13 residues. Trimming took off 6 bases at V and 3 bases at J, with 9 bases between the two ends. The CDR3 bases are TGTGCCAGCAGCTGGGGTAGTGGAAACACCATATATTTT. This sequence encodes CASSWGSGNTIYF.

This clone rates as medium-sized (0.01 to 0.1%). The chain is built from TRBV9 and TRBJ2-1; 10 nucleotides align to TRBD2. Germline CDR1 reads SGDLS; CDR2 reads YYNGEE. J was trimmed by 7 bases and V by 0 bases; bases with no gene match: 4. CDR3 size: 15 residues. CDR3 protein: CASSVEAGGMNEQFF. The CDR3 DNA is TGTGCCAGCAGCGTAGAAGCGGGAGGGATGAATGAGCAGTTCTTC.

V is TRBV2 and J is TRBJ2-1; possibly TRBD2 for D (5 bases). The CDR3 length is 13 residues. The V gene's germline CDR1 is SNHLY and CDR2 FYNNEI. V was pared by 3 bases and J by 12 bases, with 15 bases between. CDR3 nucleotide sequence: TGTGCCAGCAGTGATTCGGCCGTGAGGGTGCAGTTCTTC. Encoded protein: CASSDSAVRVQFF.

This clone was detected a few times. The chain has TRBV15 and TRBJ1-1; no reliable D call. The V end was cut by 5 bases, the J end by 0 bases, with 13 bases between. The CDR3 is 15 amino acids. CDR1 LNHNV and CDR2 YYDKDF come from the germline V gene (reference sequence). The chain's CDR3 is CATSPGPKLNTEAFF. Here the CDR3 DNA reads TGTGCCACCAGCCCTGGCCCCAAGTTGAACACTGAAGCTTTCTTT. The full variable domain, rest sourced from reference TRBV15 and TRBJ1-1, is DAMVIQNPRYQVTQFGKPVTLSCSQTLNHNVMYWYQQKSSQAPKLLFHYYDKDFNNEADTPDNFQSRRPNTSFCFLDIRSPGLGDTAMYLCATSPGPKLNTEAFFGQGTRLTVV.

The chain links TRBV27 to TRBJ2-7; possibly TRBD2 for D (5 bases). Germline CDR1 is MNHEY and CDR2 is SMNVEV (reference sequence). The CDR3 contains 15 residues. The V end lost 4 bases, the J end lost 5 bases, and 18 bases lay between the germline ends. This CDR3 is CASSSSIGMENEQYF. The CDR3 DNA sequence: TGTGCCAGCAGTTCCTCGATCGGGATGGAGAACGAGCAGTACTTC.

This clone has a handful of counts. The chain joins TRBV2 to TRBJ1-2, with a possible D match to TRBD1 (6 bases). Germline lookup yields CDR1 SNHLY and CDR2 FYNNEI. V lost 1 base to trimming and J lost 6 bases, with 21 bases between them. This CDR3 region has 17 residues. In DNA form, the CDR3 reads TGTGCCAGCAGTGAAGACAGGGCAGGGGCCCTTATACATGGCTACACCTTC. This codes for CASSEDRAGALIHGYTF.

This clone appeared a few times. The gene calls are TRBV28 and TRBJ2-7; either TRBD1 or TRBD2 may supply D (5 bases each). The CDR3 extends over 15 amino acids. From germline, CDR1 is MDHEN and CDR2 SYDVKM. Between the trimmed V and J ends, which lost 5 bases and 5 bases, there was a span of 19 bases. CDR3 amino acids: CASSLYPGTDNEQYF. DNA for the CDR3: TGTGCCAGCAGTCTGTATCCCGGGACGGACAACGAGCAGTACTTC.

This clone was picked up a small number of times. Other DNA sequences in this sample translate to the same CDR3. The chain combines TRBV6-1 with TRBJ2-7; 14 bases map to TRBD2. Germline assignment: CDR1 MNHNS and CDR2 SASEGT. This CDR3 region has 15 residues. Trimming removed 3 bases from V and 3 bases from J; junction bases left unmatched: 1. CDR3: CASSEGTSGSYEQYF. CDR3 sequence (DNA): TGTGCCAGCAGTGAGGGGACTAGCGGGAGCTACGAGCAGTACTTC.

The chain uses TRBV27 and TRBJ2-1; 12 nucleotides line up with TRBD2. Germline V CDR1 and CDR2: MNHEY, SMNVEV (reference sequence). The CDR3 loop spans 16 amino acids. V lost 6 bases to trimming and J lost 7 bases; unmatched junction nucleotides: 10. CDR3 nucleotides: TGTGCCAGCAGACCCCTCCTAGCGGGAGGGAGTAATGAGCAGTTCTTC. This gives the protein CASRPLLAGGSNEQFF.

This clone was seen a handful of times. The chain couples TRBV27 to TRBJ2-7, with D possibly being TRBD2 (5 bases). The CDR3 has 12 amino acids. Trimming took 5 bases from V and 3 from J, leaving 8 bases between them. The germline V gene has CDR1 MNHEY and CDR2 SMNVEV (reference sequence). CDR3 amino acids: CASSPGLYEQYF. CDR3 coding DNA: TGTGCCAGCAGTCCCGGACTCTACGAGCAGTACTTC.

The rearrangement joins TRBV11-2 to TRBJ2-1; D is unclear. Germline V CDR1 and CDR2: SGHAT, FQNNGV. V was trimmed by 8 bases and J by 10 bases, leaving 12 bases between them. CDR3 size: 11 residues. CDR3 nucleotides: TGTGCCAGCCGCTCCTCTATCGAGCAGTTCTTC. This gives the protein CASRSSIEQFF.

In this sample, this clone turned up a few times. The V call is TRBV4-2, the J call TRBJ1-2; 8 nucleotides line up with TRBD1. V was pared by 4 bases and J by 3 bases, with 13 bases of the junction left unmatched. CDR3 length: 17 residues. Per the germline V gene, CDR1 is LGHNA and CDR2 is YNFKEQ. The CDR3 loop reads CASSPLLGRGPYYGYTF. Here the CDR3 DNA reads TGTGCCAGCAGCCCCCTTTTAGGCAGGGGGCCTTACTATGGCTACACCTTC.

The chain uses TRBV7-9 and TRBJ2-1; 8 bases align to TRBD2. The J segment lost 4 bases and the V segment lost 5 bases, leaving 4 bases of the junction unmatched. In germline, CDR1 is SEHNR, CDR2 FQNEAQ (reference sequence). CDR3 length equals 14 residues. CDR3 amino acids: CASSGASGYNEQFF. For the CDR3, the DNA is TGTGCCAGCAGCGGAGCTAGCGGGTACAATGAGCAGTTCTTC. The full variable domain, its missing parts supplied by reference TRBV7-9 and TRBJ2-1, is DTGVSQNPRHKITKRGQNVTFRCDPISEHNRLYWYRQTLGQGPEFLTYFQNEAQLEKSRLLSDRFSAERPKGSFSTLEIQRTEQGDSAMYLCASSGASGYNEQFFGPGTRLTVL.

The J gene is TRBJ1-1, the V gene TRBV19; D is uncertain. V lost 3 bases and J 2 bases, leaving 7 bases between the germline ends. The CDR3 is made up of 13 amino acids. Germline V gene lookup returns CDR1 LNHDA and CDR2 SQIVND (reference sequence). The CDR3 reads CASSIDTNTEAFF. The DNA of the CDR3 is TGTGCCAGTAGTATCGACACAAACACTGAAGCTTTCTTT.

The CDR3 sequence is CASSSKGHTIYEQYF. Written as DNA, the CDR3 is TGTGCCAGCAGCTCGAAGGGACACACCATCTACGAGCAGTACTTC. The J gene is TRBJ2-7, the V gene TRBV7-2; D is possibly TRBD1 (6 bases). Germline values: CDR1 SGHTA, CDR2 FQGNSA. The CDR3 length is 15 residues. V was pared by 4 bases and J by 3 bases, with 16 bases between.

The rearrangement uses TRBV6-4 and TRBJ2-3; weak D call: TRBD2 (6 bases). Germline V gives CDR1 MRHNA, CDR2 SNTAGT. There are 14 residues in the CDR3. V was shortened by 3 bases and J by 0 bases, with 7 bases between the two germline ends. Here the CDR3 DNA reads TGTGCCAGCAGTGAAGGGACTAGCACAGATACGCAGTATTTT. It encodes CASSEGTSTDTQYF.